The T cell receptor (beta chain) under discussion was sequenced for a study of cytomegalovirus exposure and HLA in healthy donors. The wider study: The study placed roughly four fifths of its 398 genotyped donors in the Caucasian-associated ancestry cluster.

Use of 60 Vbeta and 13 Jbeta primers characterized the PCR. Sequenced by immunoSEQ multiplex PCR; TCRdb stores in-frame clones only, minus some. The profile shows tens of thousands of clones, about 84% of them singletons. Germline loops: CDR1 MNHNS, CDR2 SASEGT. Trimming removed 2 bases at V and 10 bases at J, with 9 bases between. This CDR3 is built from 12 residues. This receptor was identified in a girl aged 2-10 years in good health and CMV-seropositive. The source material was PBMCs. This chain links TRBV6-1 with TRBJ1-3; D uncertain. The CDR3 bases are TGTGCCAGCAGTGAAAAACCGCTAACCATATATTTT. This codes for CASSEKPLTIYF.